This entry lists 16 T cell receptor beta chains sequenced from one sample in a study of blood T cell repertoires in COVID-19. Method: immunoSEQ multiplex PCR; TCRdb's copy keeps in-frame clones and lacks some. The sample lists approximately 250,000 clones; approximately 88% were seen once. The sample taken for sequencing was PBMCs or T cells enriched from blood (not recorded which). These receptors came from a woman aged 40 to 50 with acute COVID-19.

The rearrangement links TRBV3-1 (or the pseudogene TRBV3-2) to TRBJ1-1; 8 positions match TRBD1. V shed 4 bases and J 8 bases; nucleotides not matched to a gene: 15. From germline, CDR1 is LGHDT and CDR2 YNNKEL (reference sequence). The CDR3 consists of 16 residues. The CDR3 DNA reads TGTGCCAGCAGCCCCCATACTGGACAGGGCCGTGTCGAAGCTTTCTTT. Protein product: CASSPHTGQGRVEAFF.

The rearrangement joins TRBV7-9 to TRBJ1-2; TRBD1 matches at 8 bases. Germline CDR1 and CDR2: SEHNR and FQNEAQ (reference sequence). This CDR3 region has 14 residues. V lost 7 bases to trimming and J lost 3 bases; unmatched junction nucleotides: 7. The CDR3 sequence is CASTPDREDYGYTF. The CDR3 nucleotides read TGTGCCAGCACCCCGGACAGGGAGGACTATGGCTACACCTTC. The full variable domain, with the rest looked up from reference TRBV7-9 and TRBJ1-2, is DTGVSQNPRHKITKRGQNVTFRCDPISEHNRLYWYRQTLGQGPEFLTYFQNEAQLEKSRLLSDRFSAERPKGSFSTLEIQRTEQGDSAMYLCASTPDREDYGYTFGSGTRLTVV.

V usage is TRBV5-1 and J usage is TRBJ2-7, with TRBD1 as a possible D gene (6 bases). The ends were cut back, 0 bases at V and 6 bases at J, with 13 bases in the middle. CDR1 and CDR2 from the germline V gene are SGHRS and YFSETQ. CDR3 length: 14 amino acids. Written as DNA, the CDR3 is TGCGCCAGCAGCTTGGGGCAGGGGATACCCGAGCAGTACTTC. Translated, it gives CASSLGQGIPEQYF.

The chain has TRBV7-3 and TRBJ2-4; a possible D gene is TRBD1 (6 bases). There are 15 residues in the CDR3. Trimming pared 5 bases from V and 6 bases from J, leaving 17 bases between. The germline V gene encodes CDR1 SGHTA and CDR2 FQGTGA. The CDR3 spells CASSPQGSPGNIQYF. In DNA form, the CDR3 reads TGTGCCAGCAGCCCCCAGGGGTCCCCCGGAAACATTCAGTACTTC.

The rearrangement uses TRBV2 and TRBJ2-1, with 14 bases that match TRBD2. CDR1 is SNHLY, CDR2 FYNNEI, per germline. V shed 4 bases, J shed 6 bases, and the junction held 2 bases outside the gene matches. The CDR3 extends over 15 amino acids. The CDR3 reads CASSGLAGGSNEQFF. As DNA, the CDR3 is TGTGCCAGCAGTGGACTAGCGGGAGGGAGCAATGAGCAGTTCTTC. Complete variable domain (other parts from reference TRBV2 and TRBJ2-1): EPEVTQTPSHQVTQMGQEVILRCVPISNHLYFYWYRQILGQKVEFLVSFYNNEISEKSEIFDDQFSVERPDGSNFTLKIRSTKLEDSAMYFCASSGLAGGSNEQFFGPGTRLTVL.

V gene TRBV7-9 combines with J gene TRBJ1-3; no clear D. This CDR3 is 14 amino acids long. The germline V and J ends were trimmed by 1 base and 0 bases, with 4 bases remaining between them. Germline CDR1 is SEHNR and CDR2 is FQNEAQ (reference sequence). CDR3 residues: CASSLVSSGNTIYF. In DNA form, the CDR3 reads TGTGCCAGCAGCTTAGTATCCTCTGGAAACACCATATATTTT.

The chain recombines TRBV12-3 or TRBV12-4 with TRBJ1-6; D not resolved. CDR3 length equals 13 residues. Trimming removed 1 base at V and 8 bases at J, with 6 bases between. In DNA, the CDR3 is TGTGCCAGCAGTTTAGACGGGGATTCACCCCTCCACTTT. Amino acid sequence: CASSLDGDSPLHF.

This clone came up once. The CDR3 nucleotides are TGTGCCAGCAGCAAGGGACTAGCGGGAGTTGTCCCAGATACGCAGTATTTT. Translation gives CASSKGLAGVVPDTQYF. V is TRBV9 and J is TRBJ2-3, with 14 bases that match TRBD2. CDR1 is SGDLS, CDR2 YYNGEE, per germline. CDR3 length: 17 residues. J was trimmed by 4 bases and V by 4 bases; bases with no gene match: 8.

The chain recombines TRBV28 with TRBJ2-2, with D perhaps TRBD1 (6 bases). Looked up from germline, CDR1 is MDHEN and CDR2 is SYDVKM. The V gene lost 5 bases and the J gene lost 6 bases, with 13 bases spanning the gap. The CDR3 runs to 14 residues. The CDR3 DNA is TGTGCCAGCAGTAACAGGGAAGGCGCCGGGGAGCTGTTTTTT. Protein sequence: CASSNREGAGELFF.

This chain connects TRBV7-9 to TRBJ2-6; D ambiguous. CDR1 and CDR2 from the germline V gene are SEHNR and FQNEAQ (reference sequence). The CDR3 is made up of 14 amino acids. V lost 4 bases and J 0 bases, leaving 4 bases between the germline ends. Here the CDR3 reads CASSYISGANVLTF. The CDR3 region has the DNA TGTGCCAGCAGCTACATCTCTGGGGCCAACGTCCTGACTTTC.

The chain has TRBV4-1 and TRBJ2-2; D remains ambiguous. CDR3 size: 14 residues. Between the trimmed V and J ends, which lost 3 bases and 2 bases, there was a span of 7 bases. CDR1 and CDR2 from the germline V gene are MGHRA and YSYEKL. The CDR3 sequence is CASSHRSNTGELFF. The CDR3 DNA is TGCGCCAGCAGCCATAGGAGCAACACCGGGGAGCTGTTTTTT.

V usage is TRBV28 and J usage is TRBJ1-6, with 10 bases aligning to TRBD1. Germline values: CDR1 MDHEN, CDR2 SYDVKM. J lost 9 bases, V lost 3 bases, and 2 bases had no gene match. The CDR3 loop spans 14 amino acids. The DNA for the CDR3 is TGTGCCAGCAGTTTCTGGGACAGGGGTTCACCCCTCCACTTT. It encodes CASSFWDRGSPLHF.

The V gene is TRBV3-1 (or the pseudogene TRBV3-2), the J gene TRBJ2-5; perhaps TRBD1 as D (6 bases). Germline V gives CDR1 LGHDT, CDR2 YNNKEL (reference sequence). The CDR3 contains 14 residues. With 6 bases removed from V and 5 bases from J, the gap between germline ends came to 16 bases. The CDR3 DNA sequence: TGTGCCAGCAGGCCTATGGGGGCGGGTGAGACCCAGTACTTC. It encodes CASRPMGAGETQYF.

This chain joins TRBV10-3 and TRBJ1-2, with no clear D. This CDR3 contains 14 residues. V was shortened by 5 bases and J by 8 bases, with 18 bases between the two germline ends. Germline values: CDR1 ENHRY, CDR2 SYGVKD. The CDR3 region has the DNA TGTGCCATCAGTCGCTCTGGTGCGGTAGGCGGCTACACCTTC. Its protein is CAISRSGAVGGYTF.

This clone was recorded once. The chain combines TRBV3-1 (or the pseudogene TRBV3-2) with TRBJ1-1, with no clear D. CDR1 and CDR2 (germline): LGHDT, YNNKEL (reference sequence). This CDR3 is 13 amino acids long. The V gene lost 2 bases and the J gene lost 12 bases, with 16 bases spanning the gap. The CDR3 nucleotides are TGTGCCAGCAGCCAACACTACCCCGGTAAAACTTTCTTT. Amino acid sequence: CASSQHYPGKTFF.

The chain joins TRBV12-3 or TRBV12-4 to TRBJ1-2; D not certain. The CDR3 contains 12 residues. Trimming took 5 bases from V and 3 from J, leaving 7 bases between them. The DNA of the CDR3 is TGTGCCAGCAGTCATACGGACTATGGCTACACCTTC. Its translation: CASSHTDYGYTF.